This is a list of T cell receptor beta chains from one sample in a study of T cells in tuberculosis. The data were produced by immunoSEQ multiplex PCR, yet TCRdb's version contains in-frame clones alone and is incomplete. This sample yields tens of thousands of clones, of which approximately 91% are seen a single time; around 2% belongs to the top ten. The sequencing sample was made of CD1b-GMM tetramer-negative cells sorted from PBMCs. The receptor source for this set is an adult woman with latent tuberculosis. CDR3s include the opening cysteine and the closing phenylalanine or tryptophan. Fields, in order: V gene, D gene, J gene, CDR3 protein, CDR3 DNA. A D gene is named only where the DNA matches it firmly.

V gene: TRBV4-1; D gene: -; J gene: TRBJ1-4; CDR3 protein: CASSHLYFEKLFF; CDR3 DNA: TGCGCCAGCAGCCACCTGTACTTTGAAAAACTGTTTTTT
V gene: TRBV7-6; D gene: -; J gene: TRBJ1-5; CDR3 protein: CASSLYGDSNQPQHF; CDR3 DNA: TGTGCCAGCAGCTTGTACGGAGATAGCAATCAGCCCCAGCATTTT
V gene: TRBV18; D gene: -; J gene: TRBJ2-4; CDR3 protein: CASSPERLTKNIQYF; CDR3 DNA: TGTGCCAGCTCACCAGAACGGTTGACCAAAAACATTCAGTACTTC
V gene: TRBV7-2; D gene: -; J gene: TRBJ1-4; CDR3 protein: CASSLSGVEKLFF; CDR3 DNA: TGTGCCAGCAGCTTAAGTGGAGTGGAAAAACTGTTTTTT
V gene: TRBV5-1; D gene: -; J gene: TRBJ1-6; CDR3 protein: CASSLAAGGNYNSPLHF; CDR3 DNA: TGCGCCAGCAGCTTGGCCGCGGGGGGTAACTATAATTCACCCCTCCACTTT
V gene: TRBV28; D gene: -; J gene: TRBJ1-5; CDR3 protein: CASTQANQPQHF; CDR3 DNA: TGTGCCAGCACTCAAGCCAATCAGCCCCAGCATTTT
V gene: TRBV19; D gene: TRBD1; J gene: TRBJ2-4; CDR3 protein: CASSEIPRDRAKNIQYF; CDR3 DNA: TGTGCCAGTAGTGAAATACCCCGGGACAGAGCCAAAAACATTCAGTACTTC
V gene: TRBV13; D gene: TRBD2; J gene: TRBJ2-7; CDR3 protein: CASSSSGGLNFEQYF; CDR3 DNA: TGTGCCAGCAGCTCAAGCGGGGGGTTGAACTTTGAGCAGTACTTC
V gene: TRBV6-5; D gene: -; J gene: TRBJ1-1; CDR3 protein: CASSYSQGITEAFF; CDR3 DNA: TGTGCCAGCAGTTACTCGCAGGGAATCACTGAAGCTTTCTTT
V gene: TRBV7-2; D gene: TRBD2; J gene: TRBJ2-1; CDR3 protein: CASSLNRGGAANEQFF; CDR3 DNA: TGTGCCAGCAGCTTAAATCGCGGGGGGGCCGCCAATGAGCAGTTCTTC
V gene: TRBV10-2; D gene: TRBD1; J gene: TRBJ1-1; CDR3 protein: CASSDLLSRGILRAFF; CDR3 DNA: TGCGCCAGCAGTGATCTTTTATCCAGGGGGATACTCCGCGCTTTCTTT
V gene: TRBV4-1; D gene: TRBD2; J gene: TRBJ2-1; CDR3 protein: CASSPIGSGLANNEQFF; CDR3 DNA: TGCGCCAGCAGCCCCATCGGCTCGGGACTAGCTAACAATGAGCAGTTCTTC
V gene: TRBV5-1; D gene: TRBD1; J gene: TRBJ1-2; CDR3 protein: CASSSHLEGAGGYTF; CDR3 DNA: TGCGCCAGCAGCTCCCACCTCGAGGGGGCAGGGGGCTACACCTTC
V gene: TRBV5-8; D gene: TRBD1; J gene: TRBJ2-3; CDR3 protein: CASSLLGQATDTQYF; CDR3 DNA: TGTGCCAGCAGCTTGTTGGGACAGGCCACAGATACGCAGTATTTT
V gene: TRBV19; D gene: -; J gene: TRBJ1-5; CDR3 protein: CASAGIQEGQPQHF; CDR3 DNA: TGTGCCAGTGCCGGGATTCAGGAGGGTCAGCCCCAGCATTTT
V gene: TRBV5-4; D gene: TRBD2; J gene: TRBJ2-1; CDR3 protein: CASRSGTSGGGTFHEQFF; CDR3 DNA: TGTGCCAGCAGATCCGGGACTAGCGGGGGGGGCACTTTCCATGAGCAGTTCTTC
V gene: TRBV5-1; D gene: TRBD1; J gene: TRBJ1-1; CDR3 protein: CASSFGTGILNTEAFF; CDR3 DNA: TGCGCCAGCAGCTTCGGGACAGGGATACTTAACACTGAAGCTTTCTTT
V gene: TRBV2; D gene: -; J gene: TRBJ1-6; CDR3 protein: CASREQATGNSPLHF; CDR3 DNA: TGTGCCAGCAGGGAACAGGCTACTGGGAATTCACCCCTCCACTTT
V gene: TRBV5-1; D gene: -; J gene: TRBJ1-1; CDR3 protein: CASDSGLGNTEAFF; CDR3 DNA: TGCGCCAGCGATTCAGGGTTGGGGAACACTGAAGCTTTCTTT
V gene: TRBV5-5; D gene: TRBD2; J gene: TRBJ2-7; CDR3 protein: CASRREAGLAGGPSSYEQYF; CDR3 DNA: TGTGCCAGCAGACGAGAGGCCGGCCTAGCGGGGGGCCCGAGCTCCTACGAGCAGTACTTC
V gene: TRBV4-2; D gene: -; J gene: TRBJ1-2; CDR3 protein: CASSHTRGIVVGYTF; CDR3 DNA: TGTGCCAGCAGCCATACGAGGGGGATTGTTGTAGGCTACACCTTC
V gene: TRBV28; D gene: -; J gene: TRBJ1-2; CDR3 protein: CASTRTNYGYTF; CDR3 DNA: TGTGCCAGCACTAGGACAAACTATGGCTACACCTTC